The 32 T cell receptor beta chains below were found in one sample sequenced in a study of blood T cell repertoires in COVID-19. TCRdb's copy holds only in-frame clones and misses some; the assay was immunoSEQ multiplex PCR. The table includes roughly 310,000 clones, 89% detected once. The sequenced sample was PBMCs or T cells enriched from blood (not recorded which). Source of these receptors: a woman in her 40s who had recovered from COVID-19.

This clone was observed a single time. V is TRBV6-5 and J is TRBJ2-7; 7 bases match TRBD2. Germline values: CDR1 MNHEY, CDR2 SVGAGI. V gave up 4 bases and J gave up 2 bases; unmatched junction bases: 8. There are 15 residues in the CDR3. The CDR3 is CASSSLQRGAYEQYF. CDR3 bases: TGTGCCAGCAGTTCCCTCCAACGGGGGGCCTACGAGCAGTACTTC.

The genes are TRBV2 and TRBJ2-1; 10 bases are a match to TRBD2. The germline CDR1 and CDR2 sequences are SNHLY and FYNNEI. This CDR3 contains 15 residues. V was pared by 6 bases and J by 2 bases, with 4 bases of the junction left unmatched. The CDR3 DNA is TGTGCCAGCAGCCCCAGCGGGGGGGCCTACAATGAGCAGTTCTTC. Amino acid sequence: CASSPSGGAYNEQFF.

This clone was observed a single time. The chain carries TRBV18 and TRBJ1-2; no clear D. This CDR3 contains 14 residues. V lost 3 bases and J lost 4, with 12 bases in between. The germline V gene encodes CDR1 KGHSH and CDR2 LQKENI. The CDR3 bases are TGTGCCAGCTCACCCTCAAACACCGTCTATGGCTACACCTTC. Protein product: CASSPSNTVYGYTF.

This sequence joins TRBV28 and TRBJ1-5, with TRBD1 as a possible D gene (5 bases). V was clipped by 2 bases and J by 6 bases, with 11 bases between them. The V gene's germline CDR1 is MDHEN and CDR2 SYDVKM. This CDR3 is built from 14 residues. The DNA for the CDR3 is TGTGCCAGCAGTTTAGGGGGACTCGGTCAGCCCCAGCATTTT. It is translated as CASSLGGLGQPQHF.

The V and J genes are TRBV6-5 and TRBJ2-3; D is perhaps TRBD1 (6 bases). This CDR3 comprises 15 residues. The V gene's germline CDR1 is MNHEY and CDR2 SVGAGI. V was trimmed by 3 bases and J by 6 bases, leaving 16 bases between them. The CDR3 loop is CASSYSTGNRDTQYF. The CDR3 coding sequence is TGTGCCAGCAGTTATTCAACAGGGAACAGGGATACGCAGTATTTT.

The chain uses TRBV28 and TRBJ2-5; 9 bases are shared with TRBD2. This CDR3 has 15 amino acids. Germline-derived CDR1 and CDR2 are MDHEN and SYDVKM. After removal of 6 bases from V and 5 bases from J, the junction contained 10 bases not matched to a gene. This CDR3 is CASRGLARGRETQYF. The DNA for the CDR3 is TGTGCCAGCAGAGGACTAGCGAGGGGAAGGGAGACCCAGTACTTC.

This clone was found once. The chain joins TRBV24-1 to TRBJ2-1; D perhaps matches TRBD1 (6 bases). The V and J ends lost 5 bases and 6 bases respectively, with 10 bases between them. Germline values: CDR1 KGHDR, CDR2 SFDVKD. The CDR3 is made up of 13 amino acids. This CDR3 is CATSGVGGNEQFF. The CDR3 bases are TGTGCCACCAGTGGGGTAGGGGGCAATGAGCAGTTCTTC.

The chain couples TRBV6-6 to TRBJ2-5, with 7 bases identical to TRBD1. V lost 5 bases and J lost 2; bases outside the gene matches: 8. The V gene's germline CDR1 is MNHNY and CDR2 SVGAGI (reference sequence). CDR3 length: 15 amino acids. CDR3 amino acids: CASSVEGARQETQYF. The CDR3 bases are TGTGCCAGCAGTGTAGAGGGGGCGCGGCAAGAGACCCAGTACTTC.

The CDR3 region has the DNA TGTGCCAGCTCATCCACCCTGGACAGGGCTTCACACGAGCAGTACTTC. This codes for CASSSTLDRASHEQYF. This sequence joins TRBV18 and TRBJ2-7, with 8 bases matching TRBD1. After removal of 5 bases from V and 5 bases from J, the junction contained 14 bases not matched to a gene. Germline V CDR1 and CDR2: KGHSH, LQKENI. The CDR3 runs 16 residues.

This CDR3 reads CASSLIAGGYTF. CDR3 in DNA: TGTGCCAGCAGCTTGATAGCGGGAGGCTACACCTTC. V and J are TRBV5-4 and TRBJ1-2; D gene uncertain. This CDR3 spans 12 amino acids. V was pared by 1 base and J by 8 bases, with 9 bases between. The germline CDR1 and CDR2 sequences are SGHNT and YYREEE (reference sequence).

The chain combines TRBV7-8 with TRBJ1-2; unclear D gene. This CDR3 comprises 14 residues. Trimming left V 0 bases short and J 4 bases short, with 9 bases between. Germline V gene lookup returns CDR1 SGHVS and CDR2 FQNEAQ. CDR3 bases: TGTGCCAGCAGCTTAGCAGAGGGAACCTATGGCTACACCTTC. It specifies CASSLAEGTYGYTF.

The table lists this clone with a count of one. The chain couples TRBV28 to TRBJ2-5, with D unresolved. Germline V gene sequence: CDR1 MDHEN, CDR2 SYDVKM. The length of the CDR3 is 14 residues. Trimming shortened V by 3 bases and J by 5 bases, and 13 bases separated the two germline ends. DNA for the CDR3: TGTGCCAGCAGTTTTCCGGCTAGTGGGGAGACCCAGTACTTC. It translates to CASSFPASGETQYF.

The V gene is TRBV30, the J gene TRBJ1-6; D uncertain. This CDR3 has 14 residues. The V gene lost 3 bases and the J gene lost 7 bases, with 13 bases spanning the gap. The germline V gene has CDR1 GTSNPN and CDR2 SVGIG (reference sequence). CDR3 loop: CAWSSSIRNSPLHF. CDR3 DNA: TGTGCCTGGAGCTCTTCCATCCGGAATTCACCCCTCCACTTT.

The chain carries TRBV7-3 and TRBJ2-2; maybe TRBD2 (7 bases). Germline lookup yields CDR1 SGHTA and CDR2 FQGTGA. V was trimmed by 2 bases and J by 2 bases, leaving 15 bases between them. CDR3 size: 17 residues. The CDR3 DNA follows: TGTGCCAGCAGCTTAGGGGCGGGGGCGCCCAACACCGGGGAGCTGTTTTTT. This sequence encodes CASSLGAGAPNTGELFF.

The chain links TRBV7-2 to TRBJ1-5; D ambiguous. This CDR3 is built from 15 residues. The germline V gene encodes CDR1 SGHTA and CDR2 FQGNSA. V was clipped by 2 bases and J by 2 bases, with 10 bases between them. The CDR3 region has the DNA TGTGCCAGCAGCTTACGCGCCCAGGGCAATCAGCCCCAGCATTTT. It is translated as CASSLRAQGNQPQHF. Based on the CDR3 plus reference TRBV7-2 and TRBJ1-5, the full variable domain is GAGVSQSPSNKVTEKGKDVELRCDPISGHTALYWYRQSLGQGLEFLIYFQGNSAPDKSGLPSDRFSAERTGGSVSTLTIQRTQQEDSAVYLCASSLRAQGNQPQHFGDGTRLSIL.

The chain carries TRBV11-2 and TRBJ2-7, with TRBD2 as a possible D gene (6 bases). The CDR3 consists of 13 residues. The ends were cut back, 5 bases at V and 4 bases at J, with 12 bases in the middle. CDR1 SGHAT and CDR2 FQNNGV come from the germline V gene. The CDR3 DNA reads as TGTGCCAGCAGCCCGCAACTAGCTTACGAGCAGTACTTC. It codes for CASSPQLAYEQYF.

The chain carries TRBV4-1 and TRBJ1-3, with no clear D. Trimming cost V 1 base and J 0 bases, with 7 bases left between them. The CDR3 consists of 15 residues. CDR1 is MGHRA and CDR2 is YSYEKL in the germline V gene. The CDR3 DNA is TGCGCCAGCAGCCAAGGACGACTCTCTGGAAACACCATATATTTT. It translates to CASSQGRLSGNTIYF.

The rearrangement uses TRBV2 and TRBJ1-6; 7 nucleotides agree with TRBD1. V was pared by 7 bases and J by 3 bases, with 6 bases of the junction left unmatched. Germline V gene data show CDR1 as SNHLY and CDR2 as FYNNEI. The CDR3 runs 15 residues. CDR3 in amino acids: CASKSGTDYNSPLHF. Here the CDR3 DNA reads TGTGCCAGCAAGTCCGGGACAGACTATAATTCACCCCTCCACTTT.

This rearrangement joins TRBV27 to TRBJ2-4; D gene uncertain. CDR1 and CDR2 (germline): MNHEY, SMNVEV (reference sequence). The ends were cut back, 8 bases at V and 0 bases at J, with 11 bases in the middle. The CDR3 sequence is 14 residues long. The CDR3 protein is CASPEMLAKNIQYF. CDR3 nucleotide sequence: TGTGCCAGCCCGGAGATGCTAGCCAAAAACATTCAGTACTTC.

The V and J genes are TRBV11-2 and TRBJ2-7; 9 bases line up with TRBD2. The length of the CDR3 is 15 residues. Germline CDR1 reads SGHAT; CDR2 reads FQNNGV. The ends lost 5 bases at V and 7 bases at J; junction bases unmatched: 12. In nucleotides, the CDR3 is TGTGCCAGCAGCGACCGTAGCGGGAGCGGTTTTGAGCAGTACTTC. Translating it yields CASSDRSGSGFEQYF.

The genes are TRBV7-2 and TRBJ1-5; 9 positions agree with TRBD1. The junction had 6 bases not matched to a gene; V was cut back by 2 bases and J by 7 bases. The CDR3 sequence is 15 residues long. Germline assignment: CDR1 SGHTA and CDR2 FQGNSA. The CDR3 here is CASSLIGTGRQPQHF. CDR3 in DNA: TGTGCCAGCAGCTTAATCGGGACAGGGCGGCAGCCCCAGCATTTT.

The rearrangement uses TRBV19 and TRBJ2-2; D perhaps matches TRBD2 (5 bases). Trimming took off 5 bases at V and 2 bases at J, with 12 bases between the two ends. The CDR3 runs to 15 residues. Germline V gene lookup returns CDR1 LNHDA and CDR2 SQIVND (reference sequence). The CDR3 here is CASSVSSVNTGELFF. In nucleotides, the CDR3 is TGTGCCAGTAGTGTAAGTAGCGTAAACACCGGGGAGCTGTTTTTT.

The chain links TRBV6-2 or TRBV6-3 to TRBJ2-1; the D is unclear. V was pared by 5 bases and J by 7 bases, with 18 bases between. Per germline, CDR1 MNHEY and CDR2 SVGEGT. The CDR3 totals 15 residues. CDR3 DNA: TGTGCCAGCAGTCCCCGCGGCGTCGTGTTAAATGAGCAGTTCTTC. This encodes CASSPRGVVLNEQFF.

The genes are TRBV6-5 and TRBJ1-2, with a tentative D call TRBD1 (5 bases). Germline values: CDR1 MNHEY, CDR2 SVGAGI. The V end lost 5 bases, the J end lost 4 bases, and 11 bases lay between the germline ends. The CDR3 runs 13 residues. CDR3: CASSQGPGYGYTF. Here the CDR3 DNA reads TGTGCCAGCAGTCAGGGTCCGGGCTATGGCTACACCTTC.

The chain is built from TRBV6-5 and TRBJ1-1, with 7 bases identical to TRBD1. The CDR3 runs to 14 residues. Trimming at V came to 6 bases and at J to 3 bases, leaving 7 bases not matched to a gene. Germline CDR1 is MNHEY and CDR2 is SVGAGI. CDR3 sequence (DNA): TGTGCCAGCAGACCGGGACAGATTTACACTGAAGCTTTCTTT. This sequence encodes CASRPGQIYTEAFF.

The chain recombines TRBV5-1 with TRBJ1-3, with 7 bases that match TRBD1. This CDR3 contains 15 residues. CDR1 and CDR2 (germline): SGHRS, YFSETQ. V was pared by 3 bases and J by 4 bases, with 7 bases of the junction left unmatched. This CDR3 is CASSYGQEGGNTIYF. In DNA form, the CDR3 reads TGCGCCAGCAGCTACGGACAGGAGGGGGGAAACACCATATATTTT.

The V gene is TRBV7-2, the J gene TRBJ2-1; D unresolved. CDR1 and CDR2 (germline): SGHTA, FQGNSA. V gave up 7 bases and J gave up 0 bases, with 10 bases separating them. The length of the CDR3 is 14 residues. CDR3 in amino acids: CASTVKNSYNEQFF. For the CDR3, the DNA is TGTGCCAGCACCGTTAAAAACTCCTACAATGAGCAGTTCTTC.

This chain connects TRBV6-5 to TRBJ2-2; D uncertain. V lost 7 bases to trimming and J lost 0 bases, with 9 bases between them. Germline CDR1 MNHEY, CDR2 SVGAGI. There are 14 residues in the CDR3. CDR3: CASTPYSNTGELFF. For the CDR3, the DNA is TGTGCCAGCACCCCTTACTCGAACACCGGGGAGCTGTTTTTT.

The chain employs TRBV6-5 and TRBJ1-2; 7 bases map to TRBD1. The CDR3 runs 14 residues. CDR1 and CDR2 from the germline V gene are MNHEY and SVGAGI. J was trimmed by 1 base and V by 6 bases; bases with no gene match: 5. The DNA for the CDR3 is TGTGCCAGCAGCGAGGGGGCGAATAACTATGGCTACACCTTC. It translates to CASSEGANNYGYTF.

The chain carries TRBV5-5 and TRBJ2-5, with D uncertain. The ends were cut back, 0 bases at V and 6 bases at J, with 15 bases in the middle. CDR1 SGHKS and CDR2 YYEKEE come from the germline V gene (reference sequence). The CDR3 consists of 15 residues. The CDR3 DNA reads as TGTGCCAGCAGCTTGGCCAGGAACGGTAGGCAGACCCAGTACTTC. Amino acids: CASSLARNGRQTQYF.

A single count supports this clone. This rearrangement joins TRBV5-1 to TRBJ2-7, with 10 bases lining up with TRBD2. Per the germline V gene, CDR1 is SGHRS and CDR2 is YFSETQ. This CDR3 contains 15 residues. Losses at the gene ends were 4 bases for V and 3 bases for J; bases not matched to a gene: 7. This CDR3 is CASSVLAGDSYEQYF. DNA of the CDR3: TGCGCCAGCAGCGTCCTAGCGGGAGACAGCTACGAGCAGTACTTC.

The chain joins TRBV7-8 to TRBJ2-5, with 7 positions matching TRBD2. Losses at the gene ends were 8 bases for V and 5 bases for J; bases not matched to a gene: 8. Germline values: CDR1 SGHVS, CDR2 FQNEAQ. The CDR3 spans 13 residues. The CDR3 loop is CASGPGRVETQYF. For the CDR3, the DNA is TGTGCCAGCGGCCCAGGGAGGGTCGAGACCCAGTACTTC.